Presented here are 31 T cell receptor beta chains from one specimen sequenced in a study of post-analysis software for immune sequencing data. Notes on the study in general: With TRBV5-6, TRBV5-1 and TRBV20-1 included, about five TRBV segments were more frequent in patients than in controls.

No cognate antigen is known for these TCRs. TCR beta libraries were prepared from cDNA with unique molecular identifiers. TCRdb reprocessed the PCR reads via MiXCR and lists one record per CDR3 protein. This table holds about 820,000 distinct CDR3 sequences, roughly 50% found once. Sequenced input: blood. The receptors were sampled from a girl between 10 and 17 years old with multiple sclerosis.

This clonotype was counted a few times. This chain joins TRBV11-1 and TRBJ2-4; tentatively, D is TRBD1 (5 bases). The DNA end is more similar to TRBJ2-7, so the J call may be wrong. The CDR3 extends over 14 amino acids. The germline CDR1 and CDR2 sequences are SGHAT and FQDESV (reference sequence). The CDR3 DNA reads TGTGCCAGCAGCTTTGACAGAGCGAACTACGAGCAGTACTTC. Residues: CASSFDRANYEQYF.

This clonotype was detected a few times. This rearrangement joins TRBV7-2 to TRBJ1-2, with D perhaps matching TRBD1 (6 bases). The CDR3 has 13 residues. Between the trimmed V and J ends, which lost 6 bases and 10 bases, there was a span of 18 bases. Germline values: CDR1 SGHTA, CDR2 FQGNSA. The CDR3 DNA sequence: TGTGCCAGCAGTTTCCTGAGTACAGGGCACTACACCTTC. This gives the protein CASSFLSTGHYTF.

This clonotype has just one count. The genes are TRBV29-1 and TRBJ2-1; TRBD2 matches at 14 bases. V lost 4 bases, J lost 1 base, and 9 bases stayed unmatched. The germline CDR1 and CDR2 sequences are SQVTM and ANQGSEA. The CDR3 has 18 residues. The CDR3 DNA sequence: TGCAGCGTTGGGAGGACTAGCGGGAGGACTGGGTCCTACAATGAGCAGTTCTTC. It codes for CSVGRTSGRTGSYNEQFF.

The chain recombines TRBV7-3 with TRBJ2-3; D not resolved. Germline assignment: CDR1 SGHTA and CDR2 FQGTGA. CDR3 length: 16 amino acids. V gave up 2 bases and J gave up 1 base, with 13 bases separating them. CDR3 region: CASSLWPSPGTDTQYF. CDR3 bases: TGTGCCAGCAGCTTATGGCCCTCGCCAGGCACAGATACGCAGTATTTT.

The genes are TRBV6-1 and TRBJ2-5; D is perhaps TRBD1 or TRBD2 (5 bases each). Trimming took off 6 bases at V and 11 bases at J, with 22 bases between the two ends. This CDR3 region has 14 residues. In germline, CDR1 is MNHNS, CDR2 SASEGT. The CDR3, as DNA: TGTGCCAGCAGGAGGGGAGCAGGGACGGAGGAGCAGTACTTC. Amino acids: CASRRGAGTEEQYF.

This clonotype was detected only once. The CDR3 here is CASSYGSLLTGGPTLEQFF. CDR3 nucleotides: TGTGCCAGCAGTTACGGTTCCCTCCTAACGGGGGGCCCCACGCTTGAGCAGTTCTTC. The gene calls are TRBV6-5 and TRBJ2-1, with TRBD2 as a possible D gene (7 bases). V lost 2 bases to trimming and J lost 9 bases, with 29 bases between them. CDR3 size: 19 residues. Germline V gene sequence: CDR1 MNHEY, CDR2 SVGAGI.

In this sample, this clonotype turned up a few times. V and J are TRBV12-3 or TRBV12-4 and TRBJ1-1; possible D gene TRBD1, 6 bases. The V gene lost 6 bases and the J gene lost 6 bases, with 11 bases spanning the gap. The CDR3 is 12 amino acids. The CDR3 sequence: CASRPRQAEAFF. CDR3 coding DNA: TGTGCCAGCAGACCTAGACAGGCTGAAGCTTTCTTT.

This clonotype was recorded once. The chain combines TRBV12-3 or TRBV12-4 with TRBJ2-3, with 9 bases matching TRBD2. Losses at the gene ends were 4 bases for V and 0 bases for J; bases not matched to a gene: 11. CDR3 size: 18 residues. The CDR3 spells CASSWLAGAGGSTDTQYF. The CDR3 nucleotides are TGTGCCAGCAGTTGGCTAGCTGGAGCGGGGGGTAGCACAGATACGCAGTATTTT.

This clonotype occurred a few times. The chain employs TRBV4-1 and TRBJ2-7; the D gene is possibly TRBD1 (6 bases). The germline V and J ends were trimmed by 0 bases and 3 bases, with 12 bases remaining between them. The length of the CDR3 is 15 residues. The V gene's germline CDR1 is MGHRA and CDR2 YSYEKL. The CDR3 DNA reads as TGCGCCAGCAGCCAAGAGGCCACAGGGTTCTACGAGCAGTACTTC. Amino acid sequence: CASSQEATGFYEQYF.

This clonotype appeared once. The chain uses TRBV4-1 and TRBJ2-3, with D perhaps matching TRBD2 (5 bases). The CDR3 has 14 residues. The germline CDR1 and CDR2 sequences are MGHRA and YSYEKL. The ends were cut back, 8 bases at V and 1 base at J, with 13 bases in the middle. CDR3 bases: TGCGCCAGCCAATTCGGGGTGGGCACAGATACGCAGTATTTT. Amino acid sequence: CASQFGVGTDTQYF.

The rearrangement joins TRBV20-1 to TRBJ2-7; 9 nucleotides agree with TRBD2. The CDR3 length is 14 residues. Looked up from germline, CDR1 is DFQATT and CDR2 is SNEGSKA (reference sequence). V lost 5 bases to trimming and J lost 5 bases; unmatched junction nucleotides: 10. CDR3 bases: TGCAGTGCTGACCCGGGACTAGCTTTCAACGAGCAGTACTTC. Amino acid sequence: CSADPGLAFNEQYF.

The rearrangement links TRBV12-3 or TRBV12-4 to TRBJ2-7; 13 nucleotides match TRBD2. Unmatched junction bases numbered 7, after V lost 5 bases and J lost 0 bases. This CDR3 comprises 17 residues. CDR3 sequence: CASSRGLAGMNSYEQYF. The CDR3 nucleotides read TGTGCCAGCAGTCGGGGACTAGCGGGGATGAACTCCTACGAGCAGTACTTC.

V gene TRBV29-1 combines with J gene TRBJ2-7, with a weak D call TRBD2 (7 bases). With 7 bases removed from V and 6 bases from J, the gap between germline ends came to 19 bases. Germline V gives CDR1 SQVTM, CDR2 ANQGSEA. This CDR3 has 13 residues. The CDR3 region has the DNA TGCAGCGCTTTGGGGGGGGACACCTGCGAGCAGTACTTC. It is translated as CSALGGDTCEQYF.

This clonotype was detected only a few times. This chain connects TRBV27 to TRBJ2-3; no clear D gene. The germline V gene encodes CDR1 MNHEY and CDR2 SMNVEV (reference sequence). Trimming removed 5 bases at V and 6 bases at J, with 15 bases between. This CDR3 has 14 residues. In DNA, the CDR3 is TGTGCCAGCAGTGCCCTACTTGACGGTGATACGCAGTATTTT. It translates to CASSALLDGDTQYF.

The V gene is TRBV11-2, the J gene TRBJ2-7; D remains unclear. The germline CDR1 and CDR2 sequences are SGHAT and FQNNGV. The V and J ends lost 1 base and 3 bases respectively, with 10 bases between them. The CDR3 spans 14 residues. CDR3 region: CASSLGQEYYEQYF. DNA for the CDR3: TGTGCCAGCAGCTTAGGCCAGGAGTACTACGAGCAGTACTTC.

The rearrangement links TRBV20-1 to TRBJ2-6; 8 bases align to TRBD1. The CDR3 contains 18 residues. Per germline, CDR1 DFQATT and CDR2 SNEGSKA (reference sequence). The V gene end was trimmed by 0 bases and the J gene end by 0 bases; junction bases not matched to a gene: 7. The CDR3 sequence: CSARDPRRGLSGANVLTF. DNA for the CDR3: TGCAGTGCTAGAGATCCGCGCAGGGGGCTCTCTGGGGCCAACGTCCTGACTTTC.

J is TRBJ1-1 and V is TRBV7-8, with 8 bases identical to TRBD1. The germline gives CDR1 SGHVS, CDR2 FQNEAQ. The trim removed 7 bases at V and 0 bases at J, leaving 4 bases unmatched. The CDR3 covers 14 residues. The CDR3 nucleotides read TGTGCCAGCACCCCGACAGGGGTGAACACTGAAGCTTTCTTT. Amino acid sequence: CASTPTGVNTEAFF.

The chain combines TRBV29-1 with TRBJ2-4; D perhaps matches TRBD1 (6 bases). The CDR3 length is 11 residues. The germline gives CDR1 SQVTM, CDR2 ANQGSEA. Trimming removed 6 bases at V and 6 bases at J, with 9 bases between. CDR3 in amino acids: CSVKQGNIQYF. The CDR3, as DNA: TGCAGCGTGAAACAGGGAAACATTCAGTACTTC. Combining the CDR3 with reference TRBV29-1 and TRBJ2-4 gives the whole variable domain SAVISQKPSRDICQRGTSLTIQCQVDSQVTMMFWYRQQPGQSLTLIATANQGSEATYESGFVIDKFPISRPNLTFSTLTVSNMSPEDSSIYLCSVKQGNIQYFGAGTRLSVL.

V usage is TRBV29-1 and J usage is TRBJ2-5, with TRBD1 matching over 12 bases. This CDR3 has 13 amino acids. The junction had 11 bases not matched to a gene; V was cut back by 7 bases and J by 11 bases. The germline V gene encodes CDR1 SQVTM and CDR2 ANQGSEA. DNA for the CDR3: TGCAGCGCCGCGGGACAGGGGGCTAGTGAGCAGTACTTC. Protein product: CSAAGQGASEQYF.

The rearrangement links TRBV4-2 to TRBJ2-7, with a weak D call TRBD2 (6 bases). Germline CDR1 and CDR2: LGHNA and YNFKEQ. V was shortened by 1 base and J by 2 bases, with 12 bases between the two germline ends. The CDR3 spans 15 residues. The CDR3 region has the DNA TGTGCCAGCAGCCAAGGGGGCGGGGTCCCCTACGAGCAGTACTTC. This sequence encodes CASSQGGGVPYEQYF.

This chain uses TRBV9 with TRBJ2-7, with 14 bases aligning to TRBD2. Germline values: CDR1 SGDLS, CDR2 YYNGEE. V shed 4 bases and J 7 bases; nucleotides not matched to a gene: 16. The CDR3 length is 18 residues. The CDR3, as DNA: TGTGCCAGCAGCTTAAGACTAGCGGGAGGGCCGGGATACAATGAGCAGTACTTC. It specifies CASSLRLAGGPGYNEQYF.

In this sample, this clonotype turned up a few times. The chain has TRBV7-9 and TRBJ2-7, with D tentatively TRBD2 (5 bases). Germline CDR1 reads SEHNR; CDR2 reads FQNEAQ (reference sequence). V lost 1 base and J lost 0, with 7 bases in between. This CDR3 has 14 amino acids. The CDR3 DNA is TGTGCCAGCAGCTTAGGCGGGTTCTCCTACGAGCAGTACTTC. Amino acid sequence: CASSLGGFSYEQYF.

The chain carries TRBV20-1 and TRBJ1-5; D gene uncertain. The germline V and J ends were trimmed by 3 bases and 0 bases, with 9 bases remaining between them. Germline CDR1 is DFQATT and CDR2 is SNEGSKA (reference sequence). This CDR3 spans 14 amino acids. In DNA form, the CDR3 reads TGCAGTGCTAGGAGCCCTTATAGCAATCAGCCCCAGCATTTT. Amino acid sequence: CSARSPYSNQPQHF.

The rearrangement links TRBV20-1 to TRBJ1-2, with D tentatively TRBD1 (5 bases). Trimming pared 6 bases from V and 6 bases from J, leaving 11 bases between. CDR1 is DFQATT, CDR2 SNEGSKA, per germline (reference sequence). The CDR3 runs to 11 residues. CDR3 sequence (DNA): TGCAGTGCCCCGGGGGTAGATGGCTACACCTTC. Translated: CSAPGVDGYTF.

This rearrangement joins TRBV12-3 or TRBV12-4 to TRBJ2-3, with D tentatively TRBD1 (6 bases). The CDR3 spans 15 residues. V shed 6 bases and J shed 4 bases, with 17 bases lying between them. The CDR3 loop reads CASSQQGFVPDTQYF. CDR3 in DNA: TGTGCCAGCAGCCAACAGGGTTTCGTCCCAGATACGCAGTATTTT.

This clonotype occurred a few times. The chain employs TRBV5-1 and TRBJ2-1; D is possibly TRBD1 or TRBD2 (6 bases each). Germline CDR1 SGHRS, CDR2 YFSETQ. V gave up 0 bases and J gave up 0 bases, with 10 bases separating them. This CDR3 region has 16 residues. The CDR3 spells CASSLAGAPSYNEQFF. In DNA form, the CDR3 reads TGCGCCAGCAGCTTGGCGGGGGCCCCCTCCTACAATGAGCAGTTCTTC.

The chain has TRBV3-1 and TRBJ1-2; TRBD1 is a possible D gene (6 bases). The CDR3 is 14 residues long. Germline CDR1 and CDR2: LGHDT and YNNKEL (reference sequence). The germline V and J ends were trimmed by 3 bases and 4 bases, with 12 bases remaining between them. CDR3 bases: TGTGCCAGCAGCCAGGGGGGGCCTAGCTATGGCTACACCTTC. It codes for CASSQGGPSYGYTF.

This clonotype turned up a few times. CDR3 coding DNA: TGTGCCAGCAGTGACGACGGGGCCACAGATACGCAGTATTTT. Protein product: CASSDDGATDTQYF. The J gene is TRBJ2-3, the V gene TRBV6-4; D is perhaps TRBD1 or TRBD2 (5 bases each). The V gene's germline CDR1 is MRHNA and CDR2 SNTAGT. V was shortened by 2 bases and J by 2 bases, with 8 bases between the two germline ends. The CDR3 loop spans 14 amino acids.

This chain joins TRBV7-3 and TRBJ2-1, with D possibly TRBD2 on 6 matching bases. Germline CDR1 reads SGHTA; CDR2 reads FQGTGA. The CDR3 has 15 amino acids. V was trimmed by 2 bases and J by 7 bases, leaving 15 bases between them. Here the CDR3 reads CASSLWGGIQNEQFF. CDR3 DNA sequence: TGTGCCAGCAGCTTATGGGGCGGGATACAAAATGAGCAGTTCTTC.

CDR3 protein: CASSLGVGATDTQYF. In nucleotides, the CDR3 is TGTGCCAGCAGCTTGGGAGTAGGAGCCACAGATACGCAGTATTTT. This chain uses TRBV5-6 with TRBJ2-3; D not certain. The V and J ends lost 0 bases and 2 bases respectively, with 10 bases between them. CDR1 and CDR2 (germline): SGHDT, YYEEEE. The CDR3 is made up of 15 amino acids.

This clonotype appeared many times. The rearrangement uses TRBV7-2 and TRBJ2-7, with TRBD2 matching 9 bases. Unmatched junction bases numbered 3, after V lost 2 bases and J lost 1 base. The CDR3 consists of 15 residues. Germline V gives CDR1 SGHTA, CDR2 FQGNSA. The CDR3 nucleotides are TGTGCCAGCAGCTTATCCAGCGGGGGGTCCTACGAGCAGTACTTC. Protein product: CASSLSSGGSYEQYF.